This T cell receptor beta chain was documented in a study of cytomegalovirus exposure and HLA in healthy donors. Germline values: CDR1 MNHNS, CDR2 SASEGT. The CDR3 contains 15 residues. Trimming pared 2 bases from V and 1 base from J, leaving 11 bases between. Broader study findings: A missense variant in DCLRE1C was later tied to TCR beta V- and J-gene trimming. Accurate predictions that matched the HLA-A and HLA-B alleles of most subjects were reportedly made from TCR beta sequences.

This clone occurred a few times. Its antigen remains unknown. This PCR relied on a set of 60 Vbeta primers and 13 Jbeta primers. The assay was immunoSEQ multiplex PCR, and TCRdb's table has in-frame clones only and misses some. In the table there are 95,000 to 130,000 clones, 9% to 10% of which are singletons. The receptor's source is a man in his thirties or forties in good health and CMV-seronegative. Sample: PBMCs. V and J are TRBV6-1 and TRBJ1-1; D is possibly TRBD1 (5 bases). The CDR3 protein is CASSESGRANTEAFF. As DNA, the CDR3 is TGTGCCAGCAGTGAAAGTGGCAGGGCGAACACTGAAGCTTTCTTT.